The 8 T cell receptor beta chains below come from one sample, sequenced in a study of beta chain features in type 1 diabetes. Reverse transcription of all isolated RNA meant that expressed TCRB transcripts were sequenced. TCRdb's table, derived via immunoSEQ multiplex PCR, lists solely in-frame clones and lacks some. The top ten hold around 0.02% of the sample, which has under 900,000 clones, roughly 15% seen once. The sequenced sample consisted of naive CD4+ T cells from blood. The receptors here all came from a woman under 30 in good health.

On this clone: One end of the junction fails to match germline, which may point to a read error. The chain uses TRBV7-6 and TRBJ2-5; 11 nucleotides agree with TRBD2. The CDR3 spans 16 residues. Germline V gene sequence: CDR1 SGHVS, CDR2 FNYEAQ. The CDR3 region has the DNA TGTGCCAGCAGGTTAGGACTAGCGGGCTACCAAGAGACCCAGTACTTC. It codes for CASRLGLAGYQETQYF.

This clone has a handful of counts. The gene calls are TRBV5-4 and TRBJ2-1, with 7 bases that match TRBD1. CDR3 length: 14 amino acids. V lost 0 bases and J lost 6; bases outside the gene matches: 3. From germline, CDR1 is SGHNT and CDR2 YYREEE (reference sequence). Written as DNA, the CDR3 is TGTGCCAGCAGCTTGGGACAGGGTGGCAATGAGCAGTTCTTC. As protein: CASSLGQGGNEQFF.

In its sample, this clone was seen a few times. The V gene is TRBV27, the J gene TRBJ1-5, with a possible D match to TRBD1 (6 bases). This CDR3 has 14 residues. Trimming pared 6 bases from V and 7 bases from J, leaving 16 bases between. The V gene's germline CDR1 is MNHEY and CDR2 SMNVEV (reference sequence). CDR3 protein: CASRITGRGQPQHF. The CDR3 DNA sequence: TGTGCCAGCAGGATAACAGGGCGAGGGCAGCCCCAGCATTTT.

This chain links TRBV9 with TRBJ2-1, with D unclear. Looked up from germline, CDR1 is SGDLS and CDR2 is YYNGEE. The CDR3 is 12 amino acids. V was pared by 0 bases and J by 10 bases, with 8 bases between. The chain's CDR3 is CASSVGPGEQFF. In nucleotides, the CDR3 is TGTGCCAGCAGCGTAGGTCCGGGCGAGCAGTTCTTC.

The rearrangement uses TRBV5-4 and TRBJ2-7; D may be TRBD2 (6 bases). V lost 0 bases and J 4 bases, leaving 14 bases between the germline ends. Germline CDR1 is SGHNT and CDR2 is YYREEE (reference sequence). The length of the CDR3 is 15 residues. CDR3 sequence (DNA): TGTGCCAGCAGCTTGGGCTCGCGGGGACTGTACGAGCAGTACTTC. This translates into CASSLGSRGLYEQYF.

The CDR3 DNA sequence: TGTGCCAGCAGTTACTCAGCGACTAGCACAGATACGCAGTATTTT. Amino acid sequence: CASSYSATSTDTQYF. The chain carries TRBV6-5 and TRBJ2-3; D call uncertain. Trimming left V 0 bases short and J 0 bases short, with 7 bases between. From germline, CDR1 is MNHEY and CDR2 SVGAGI. The CDR3 is 15 residues long.

This chain joins TRBV7-2 and TRBJ2-3; 11 bases match TRBD2. Germline V CDR1 and CDR2: SGHTA, FQGNSA. The CDR3 has 16 amino acids. V dropped 6 bases and J dropped 3; count of bases not matched to a gene: 8. The CDR3 DNA follows: TGTGCCAGCAGGGAACTAGCGGGAGTTCGTACAGATACGCAGTATTTT. This translates into CASRELAGVRTDTQYF.

The chain couples TRBV19 to TRBJ2-1, with D tentatively TRBD2 (6 bases). Trimming removed 9 bases from V and 3 bases from J, with 45 bases in between. CDR1 LNHDA and CDR2 SQIVND come from the germline V gene (reference sequence). This CDR3 is built from 24 residues. For the CDR3, the DNA is TGTGCCAGGAACGGGACCCTCAGGTGGCGGGGAGTTCCCGGACATCCTACTCTCTACAATGAGCAGTTCTTC. Residues: CARNGTLRWRGVPGHPTLYNEQFF.